Shown below are 15 T cell receptor beta chains from a single sample sequenced in a study of regulatory T cells in long-lasting Graves disease. Through Arm-PCR of CDR3 regions and iRepertoire HTBI primers, TCR beta libraries were built. TCRdb re-called the multiplex PCR reads with MiXCR, one entry per CDR3 protein. The data show approximately 440,000 distinct CDR3 sequences, with around 24% seen just once and approximately 28% held by the top ten. As to time point: persistent/refractory GD, antithyroid drugs over 5 years with positive TRAb. Construction of the TCR library relied on RNA isolated from PBMCs. The material was peripheral blood mononuclear cells (PBMCs), obtained when the disease was refractory, from a patient treated with antithyroid drugs. The receptors originated from a female donor with Graves disease.

In this sample, this clonotype turned up a few times. The chain recombines TRBV7-2 with TRBJ2-7; 11 nucleotides line up with TRBD2. This CDR3 region has 17 residues. Trimming at V came to 7 bases and at J to 2 bases, leaving 13 bases not matched to a gene. Germline CDR1 reads SGHTA; CDR2 reads FQGNSA. CDR3 sequence: CASIGVKLAGGPYEQYF. In DNA, the CDR3 is TGTGCCAGCATCGGAGTTAAATTAGCGGGAGGGCCCTACGAGCAGTACTTC.

This clonotype was detected many times. The chain recombines TRBV28 with TRBJ2-7, with 7 bases aligning to TRBD1. With 10 bases clipped from V and 6 bases from J, the junction kept 15 bases outside the gene matches. CDR3 length: 14 residues. Looked up from germline, CDR1 is MDHEN and CDR2 is SYDVKM. CDR3 loop: CANSPGQRRAEQYF. CDR3 nucleotide sequence: TGTGCCAATTCCCCGGGACAGCGACGTGCCGAGCAGTACTTC.

CDR3 in amino acids: CASRRNNEQFF. CDR3 nucleotides: TGTGCCAGCAGGAGAAACAATGAGCAGTTCTTC. The chain joins TRBV6-2 or TRBV6-3 to TRBJ2-1; D is unclear. V lost 6 bases to trimming and J lost 5 bases, with 5 bases between them. The CDR3 length is 11 residues. The germline V gene encodes CDR1 MNHEY and CDR2 SVGEGT.

This clonotype came up a few times. The chain links TRBV5-1 to TRBJ2-7; no clear D gene. Germline lookup yields CDR1 SGHRS and CDR2 YFSETQ. Trimming removed 7 bases from V and 6 bases from J, with 17 bases in between. The CDR3 is 13 amino acids. CDR3 residues: CASAAEISREQYF. The CDR3 nucleotides are TGCGCCAGCGCGGCAGAAATATCTCGCGAGCAGTACTTC.

The table lists this clonotype with a few counts. The V gene is TRBV9, the J gene TRBJ2-5; 7 bases line up with TRBD2. The V gene end was trimmed by 0 bases and the J gene end by 2 bases; junction bases not matched to a gene: 4. Per the germline V gene, CDR1 is SGDLS and CDR2 is YYNGEE. CDR3 length: 15 amino acids. The DNA for the CDR3 is TGTGCCAGCAGCGTAGGGGGGGGAAGACAAGAGACCCAGTACTTC. Its protein product is CASSVGGGRQETQYF.

There are many counts of this clonotype. This sequence joins TRBV12-3 or TRBV12-4 and TRBJ2-5; 7 bases are a match to TRBD1. The trim removed 4 bases at V and 5 bases at J, leaving 4 bases unmatched. The CDR3 runs to 13 residues. CDR3 loop: CASSSTGLETQYF. CDR3 DNA: TGTGCCAGCAGTTCGACAGGGTTGGAGACCCAGTACTTC.

In this sample, this clonotype turned up many times. V is TRBV7-2 and J is TRBJ2-2; D may be TRBD1 (5 bases). The CDR3 runs to 18 residues. Trimming stripped 5 bases from V and 0 bases from J, with 19 bases between. CDR1 SGHTA and CDR2 FQGNSA come from the germline V gene. Here the CDR3 DNA reads TGTGCCAGCAGCCGAGGTGGTGGGGCATTCGCGAACACCGGGGAGCTGTTTTTT. Translated, it gives CASSRGGGAFANTGELFF.

This chain uses TRBV9 with TRBJ1-1, with D perhaps TRBD1 (6 bases). CDR3 length: 13 residues. Germline CDR1 SGDLS, CDR2 YYNGEE. V was clipped by 4 bases and J by 6 bases, with 13 bases between them. Here the CDR3 reads CASSPNGGSEAFF. In DNA form, the CDR3 reads TGTGCCAGCAGCCCCAACGGGGGCTCTGAAGCTTTCTTT.

This clonotype came up many times. The CDR3 DNA is TGTGCCAGCAGCCTACAGGGGGACACCGGGGAGCTGTTTTTT. Translating it yields CASSLQGDTGELFF. The chain is built from TRBV28 and TRBJ2-2, with TRBD1 matching 8 bases. In germline, CDR1 is MDHEN, CDR2 SYDVKM. The CDR3 has 14 residues. V gave up 6 bases and J gave up 3 bases; unmatched junction bases: 3.

There are a few counts of this clonotype. The rearrangement links TRBV27 to TRBJ2-7; D is possibly TRBD1 or TRBD2 (5 bases each). CDR3 length: 15 residues. The germline V and J ends were trimmed by 1 base and 6 bases, with 16 bases remaining between them. The germline V gene has CDR1 MNHEY and CDR2 SMNVEV (reference sequence). The DNA of the CDR3 is TGTGCCAGCAGTTTATTTGGGACGCATCTGTCCGAGCAGTACTTC. It is translated as CASSLFGTHLSEQYF.

The chain's CDR3 is CASSQKGREEKLFF. CDR3 coding DNA: TGCGCCAGCAGCCAAAAAGGGAGGGAAGAAAAACTGTTTTTT. The rearrangement links TRBV4-1 to TRBJ1-4, with D uncertain. The germline CDR1 and CDR2 sequences are MGHRA and YSYEKL. Trimming took off 2 bases at V and 8 bases at J, with 12 bases between the two ends. This CDR3 comprises 14 residues.

The chain carries TRBV28 and TRBJ2-7, with 7 bases aligning to TRBD1. Trimming cost V 4 bases and J 2 bases; bases outside gene matches: 11. Germline V CDR1 and CDR2: MDHEN, SYDVKM. The CDR3 runs 16 residues. This CDR3 reads CASSSTPGQRPYEQYF. CDR3 in DNA: TGTGCCAGCAGTTCGACTCCGGGACAGAGGCCCTACGAGCAGTACTTC. Together with reference TRBV28 and TRBJ2-7, the CDR3 gives the full variable domain: DVKVTQSSRYLVKRTGEKVFLECVQDMDHENMFWYRQDPGLGLRLIYFSYDVKMKEKGDIPEGYSVSREKKERFSLILESASTNQTSMYLCASSSTPGQRPYEQYFGPGTRLTVT.

Concerning this clonotype: This may arise from a read error, as a much more abundant clone is one base away. The V and J genes are TRBV6-2 or TRBV6-3 and TRBJ2-7, with D possibly TRBD1 on 6 matching bases. Germline CDR1 and CDR2: MNHEY and SVGEGT. V dropped 10 bases and J dropped 0 bases, with 19 bases sitting between them. CDR3 length: 15 residues. The CDR3 here is CANSEEGHSSYEQYF. The CDR3 region has the DNA TGTGCCAACAGCGAAGAGGGACACAGCTCCTACGAGCAGTACTTC.

This clonotype was observed many times. The chain uses TRBV12-3 or TRBV12-4 and TRBJ1-5; 8 bases line up with TRBD1. The CDR3 runs to 14 residues. J lost 4 bases, V lost 6 bases, and 5 bases had no gene match. CDR3 DNA sequence: TGTGCCAGCAGGACCGGGACAGGTAATCAGCCCCAGCATTTT. This gives the protein CASRTGTGNQPQHF.

This clonotype was seen a few times. As DNA, the CDR3 is TGCGCCAGCAGAATTACCCCGGGACAGAACACTGAAGCTTTCTTT. It is translated as CASRITPGQNTEAFF. This chain uses TRBV5-1 with TRBJ1-1, with D perhaps TRBD1 (6 bases). The V end was cut by 5 bases, the J end by 1 base, with 15 bases between. This CDR3 contains 15 residues. Germline-derived CDR1 and CDR2 are SGHRS and YFSETQ.